This T cell receptor beta chain was documented in a study of blood T cells in healthy people across ages. This CDR3 contains 14 residues. Germline assignment: CDR1 SEHNR and CDR2 FQNEAQ (reference sequence). V was clipped by 5 bases and J by 1 base, with 11 bases between them. The authors ran a second PCR of about 6 to 11 cycles using a sample-barcoded 5' primer and a J-beta primer mix. TCRdb passed the 5' RACE reads through MiXCR, listing each CDR3 protein once. The sample shows approximately 780,000 distinct CDR3 sequences, more than 25% of them seen only once. This clonotype turned up a few times. A further study also used this sample, focusing on T cells of mothers and their children.

The genes are TRBV7-9 and TRBJ1-2; D is uncertain. The TCR sequence derives from a boy aged 5 to 17 in good health. Sequencing used blood. CDR3 coding DNA: TGTGCCAGCAGCCAAAACCCGGATAACTATGGCTACACCTTC. Residues: CASSQNPDNYGYTF.